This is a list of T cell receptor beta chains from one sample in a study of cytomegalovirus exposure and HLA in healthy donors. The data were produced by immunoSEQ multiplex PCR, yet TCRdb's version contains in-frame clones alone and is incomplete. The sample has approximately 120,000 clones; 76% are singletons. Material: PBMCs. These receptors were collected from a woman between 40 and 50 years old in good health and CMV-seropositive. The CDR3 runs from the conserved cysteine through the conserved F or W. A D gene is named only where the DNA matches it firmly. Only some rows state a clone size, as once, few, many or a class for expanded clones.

CDR3 protein: CASSLDRQETQYF
CDR3 DNA: TGCGCCAGCAGCTTGGACAGACAAGAGACCCAGTACTTC
V gene: TRBV5-1
J gene: TRBJ2-5
clone size: -
CDR3 length: 13
D gene: -

CDR3 protein: CSVQDSPNSNQPQHF
CDR3 DNA: TGCAGCGTTCAGGACAGCCCAAATAGCAATCAGCCCCAGCATTTT
V gene: TRBV29-1
J gene: TRBJ1-5
clone size: -
CDR3 length: 15
D gene: -

CDR3 protein: CASSEWAGTYEQYF
CDR3 DNA: TGTGCCAGCAGTGAATGGGCCGGAACCTACGAGCAGTACTTC
V gene: TRBV2
J gene: TRBJ2-7
clone size: -
CDR3 length: 14
D gene: -

CDR3 protein: CASSQYLDTRVEAFF
CDR3 DNA: TGTGCCAGCAGCCAATATTTGGACACGCGTGTTGAAGCTTTCTTT
V gene: TRBV14
J gene: TRBJ1-1
clone size: -
CDR3 length: 15
D gene: -

CDR3 protein: CASSLTGENGYTF
CDR3 DNA: TGTGCCAGCAGCCTGACAGGGGAGAATGGCTACACCTTC
V gene: TRBV2
J gene: TRBJ1-2
clone size: -
CDR3 length: 13
D gene: TRBD1

CDR3 protein: CASSYQGSGTEAFF
CDR3 DNA: TGTGCCAGCAGTTATCAGGGGTCGGGAACTGAAGCTTTCTTT
V gene: TRBV6-5
J gene: TRBJ1-1
clone size: once
CDR3 length: 14
D gene: -

CDR3 protein: CASSPRQDRGYTF
CDR3 DNA: TGTGCCAGCTCACCCAGACAAGACCGTGGCTACACCTTC
V gene: TRBV18
J gene: TRBJ1-2
clone size: -
CDR3 length: 13
D gene: -

CDR3 protein: CASSPSAGPYEQYF
CDR3 DNA: TGTGCCAGCTCACCATCGGCGGGACCCTACGAGCAGTACTTC
V gene: TRBV18
J gene: TRBJ2-7
clone size: -
CDR3 length: 14
D gene: -

CDR3 protein: CASSELAGGPVEQFF
CDR3 DNA: TGTGCCAGCAGTGAACTAGCGGGGGGGCCGGTGGAGCAGTTCTTC
V gene: TRBV6-1
J gene: TRBJ2-1
clone size: once
CDR3 length: 15
D gene: TRBD2

CDR3 protein: CASSQGGNTEAFF
CDR3 DNA: TGCGCCAGCAGCCAGGGAGGGAACACTGAAGCTTTCTTT
V gene: TRBV4-1
J gene: TRBJ1-1
clone size: -
CDR3 length: 13
D gene: -

CDR3 protein: CASSYSSYRTNIQYF
CDR3 DNA: TGTGCCAGCAGTTACTCGAGCTACAGAACAAACATTCAGTACTTC
V gene: TRBV6-5
J gene: TRBJ2-4
clone size: -
CDR3 length: 15
D gene: -

CDR3 protein: CASTPTPGGEGYTF
CDR3 DNA: TGTGCCAGCACCCCAACACCGGGTGGGGAGGGCTACACCTTC
V gene: TRBV7-9
J gene: TRBJ1-2
clone size: -
CDR3 length: 14
D gene: -